Shown below are 30 T cell receptor beta chains from a single sample sequenced in a study of T cells after yellow fever vaccination. TCRdb re-called the 5' RACE reads through MiXCR, storing one row per CDR3 protein. The top ten clones hold 15% to 20% of a sample with roughly 400,000 distinct CDR3 sequences, about 17% of them seen once. Sequencing used PBMCs, obtained before the yellow fever booster vaccination. Receptors were obtained from a man in his late teens or twenties who received the YFV17D yellow fever vaccine.

This clonotype has at least ten counts. The V call is TRBV28, the J call TRBJ1-2, with D possibly being TRBD1 (6 bases). This CDR3 comprises 14 residues. Germline-derived CDR1 and CDR2 are MDHEN and SYDVKM. V dropped 6 bases and J dropped 8 bases, with 19 bases sitting between them. The CDR3 loop reads CASRGGHLLIGYTF. The CDR3 DNA is TGTGCCAGCAGGGGGGGGCACCTTCTAATAGGCTACACCTTC.

This clonotype was picked up a small number of times. V and J are TRBV7-3 and TRBJ2-3; TRBD1 aligns across 8 bases. The CDR3 length is 15 residues. Germline V gene data show CDR1 as SGHTA and CDR2 as FQGTGA. The V and J ends lost 3 bases and 0 bases, in that order; junction bases with no gene match: 2. For the CDR3, the DNA is TGTGCCAGCAGCTTCACAGGGGGTAGCACAGATACGCAGTATTTT. This gives the protein CASSFTGGSTDTQYF.

The V gene is TRBV29-1, the J gene TRBJ2-2; D might be TRBD1 (5 bases). Trimming took off 6 bases at V and 4 bases at J, with 15 bases between the two ends. The CDR3 contains 14 residues. Germline values: CDR1 SQVTM, CDR2 ANQGSEA. The CDR3 loop is CSVKRGSVTGELFF. The CDR3 DNA follows: TGCAGCGTCAAAAGGGGATCGGTCACCGGGGAGCTGTTTTTT.

This clonotype was observed many times. This chain connects TRBV12-3 or TRBV12-4 to TRBJ1-5, with a tentative D call TRBD1 (6 bases). The V end lost 5 bases, the J end lost 8 bases, and 16 bases lay between the germline ends. CDR3 length: 14 residues. CDR3 DNA: TGTGCCAGCAGTCAGAACAGGGCCCATGAGCCCCAGCATTTT. It translates to CASSQNRAHEPQHF.

There are a few counts of this clonotype. The CDR3 DNA sequence: TGCGCCAGCAGCTTGGTTTCTCAGATGTTGAACACTGAAGCTTTCTTT. Its protein product is CASSLVSQMLNTEAFF. This sequence joins TRBV5-1 and TRBJ1-1, with no clear D. V lost 0 bases and J lost 0, with 12 bases in between. The CDR3 consists of 16 residues. CDR1 is SGHRS and CDR2 is YFSETQ in the germline V gene.

This clonotype appeared a few times. V is TRBV25-1 and J is TRBJ2-5; 9 bases agree with TRBD2. CDR1 is MGHDK and CDR2 is SYGVNS in the germline V gene. The CDR3 consists of 16 residues. The V segment lost 4 bases and the J segment 0 bases; nucleotides outside the gene matches: 6. The CDR3 reads CASSGSRGGDQETQYF. CDR3 DNA: TGTGCCAGCAGTGGATCGCGCGGGGGGGACCAAGAGACCCAGTACTTC.

The rearrangement links TRBV29-1 to TRBJ2-5; TRBD2 matches 7 bases. This CDR3 is built from 12 residues. Per the germline V gene, CDR1 is SQVTM and CDR2 is ANQGSEA. The J segment lost 9 bases and the V segment lost 8 bases, leaving 12 bases of the junction unmatched. The CDR3 sequence is CSSRQASGPQYF. The CDR3 nucleotides read TGCAGCTCCAGGCAGGCTAGCGGACCCCAGTACTTC.

This clonotype has at least ten counts. CDR3 in DNA: TGTGCCAGCAGCTTAAGGGCCGGACTAGACGAGCAGTTCTTC. As protein: CASSLRAGLDEQFF. The V call is TRBV7-3, the J call TRBJ2-1; 7 positions match TRBD2. The V gene end was trimmed by 1 base and the J gene end by 10 bases; junction bases not matched to a gene: 7. The CDR3 sequence is 14 residues long. Germline CDR1 SGHTA, CDR2 FQGTGA.

The rearrangement links TRBV7-8 to TRBJ2-3; D is unresolved. CDR1 SGHVS and CDR2 FQNEAQ come from the germline V gene. Trimming stripped 2 bases from V and 2 bases from J, with 8 bases between. This CDR3 comprises 14 residues. The CDR3 nucleotides read TGTGCCAGCAGCTTAAATGCTTACACAGATACGCAGTATTTT. This gives the protein CASSLNAYTDTQYF.

This clonotype was recorded many times. V is TRBV7-2 and J is TRBJ1-1; 8 nucleotides agree with TRBD1. The CDR3 contains 13 residues. With 6 bases clipped from V and 5 bases from J, the junction kept 5 bases outside the gene matches. Germline assignment: CDR1 SGHTA and CDR2 FQGNSA. CDR3 sequence (DNA): TGTGCCAGCAGGCAGGGGGCCTGGACTGAAGCTTTCTTT. It translates to CASRQGAWTEAFF.

This chain uses TRBV4-3 with TRBJ1-1; 8 nucleotides agree with TRBD1. The J segment lost 0 bases and the V segment lost 0 bases, leaving 15 bases of the junction unmatched. The germline V gene has CDR1 LGHNA and CDR2 YSLEER. The CDR3 length is 20 residues. In DNA, the CDR3 is TGCGCCAGCAGCCAAGATATTTGGACAGGGAATGGGAAAGTGAACACTGAAGCTTTCTTT. Translated, it gives CASSQDIWTGNGKVNTEAFF.

This clonotype was observed a few times. V usage is TRBV5-1 and J usage is TRBJ1-1, with D possibly matching TRBD1 (5 bases). Germline-derived CDR1 and CDR2 are SGHRS and YFSETQ. Trimming removed 1 base at V and 1 base at J, with 8 bases between. The CDR3 consists of 14 residues. DNA of the CDR3: TGCGCCAGCAGCTTGACGACAGAGAACACTGAAGCTTTCTTT. It codes for CASSLTTENTEAFF.

This clonotype was counted a few times. The chain has TRBV4-1 and TRBJ2-1; the match to TRBD2 covers 9 bases. The V gene's germline CDR1 is MGHRA and CDR2 YSYEKL. V shed 6 bases, J shed 3 bases, and the junction held 3 bases outside the gene matches. This CDR3 is built from 14 residues. CDR3 coding DNA: TGCGCCAGCAGTGAGCGGGGGGACTACAATGAGCAGTTCTTC. This gives the protein CASSERGDYNEQFF.

The chain combines TRBV24-1 with TRBJ2-3; 8 positions match TRBD2. The germline V gene encodes CDR1 KGHDR and CDR2 SFDVKD. V was pared by 6 bases and J by 4 bases, with 8 bases of the junction left unmatched. This CDR3 region has 15 residues. This CDR3 reads CATSPPSGGADTQYF. In nucleotides, the CDR3 is TGTGCCACCAGTCCGCCCAGCGGGGGCGCAGATACGCAGTATTTT.

The rearrangement links TRBV20-1 to TRBJ2-4; the D is unclear. CDR3 length: 13 residues. The V gene lost 1 base and the J gene lost 2 bases, with 6 bases spanning the gap. CDR1 is DFQATT and CDR2 is SNEGSKA in the germline V gene (reference sequence). The CDR3 loop reads CSARVASKNIQYF. CDR3 nucleotides: TGCAGTGCTAGAGTAGCCTCCAAAAACATTCAGTACTTC.

V gene TRBV2 combines with J gene TRBJ2-5, with 7 positions matching TRBD1. The germline gives CDR1 SNHLY, CDR2 FYNNEI. The V segment lost 4 bases and the J segment 5 bases; nucleotides outside the gene matches: 4. The CDR3 length is 13 residues. DNA for the CDR3: TGTGCCAGCAGTGGTGCGACAGGGGAGACCCAGTACTTC. This sequence encodes CASSGATGETQYF.

This chain links TRBV7-9 with TRBJ2-4; D possibly uses TRBD1 or TRBD2 (5 bases each). The V gene's germline CDR1 is SEHNR and CDR2 FQNEAQ (reference sequence). The length of the CDR3 is 13 residues. Trimming removed 7 bases from V and 6 bases from J, with 13 bases in between. The CDR3 sequence: CASTPGTINIQYF. Here the CDR3 DNA reads TGTGCCAGCACCCCTGGGACGATAAACATTCAGTACTTC. The variable domain in full, with the rest retrieved from reference TRBV7-9 and TRBJ2-4, is DTGVSQNPRHKITKRGQNVTFRCDPISEHNRLYWYRQTLGQGPEFLTYFQNEAQLEKSRLLSDRFSAERPKGSFSTLEIQRTEQGDSAMYLCASTPGTINIQYFGAGTRLSVL.

The CDR3 sequence: CASRDSSTDTQYF. CDR3 nucleotides: TGTGCCAGCCGGGACAGCTCCACAGATACGCAGTATTTT. V and J are TRBV2 and TRBJ2-3, with 7 bases that match TRBD1. In germline, CDR1 is SNHLY, CDR2 FYNNEI. This CDR3 comprises 13 residues. The V segment lost 8 bases and the J segment 2 bases; nucleotides outside the gene matches: 4.

This rearrangement joins TRBV12-3 or TRBV12-4 to TRBJ2-1; 11 nucleotides line up with TRBD2. The CDR3 loop spans 18 amino acids. Losses at the gene ends were 4 bases for V and 7 bases for J; bases not matched to a gene: 15. CDR3 amino acids: CASSSLSAGLAEGNEQFF. The CDR3 coding sequence is TGTGCCAGCAGTTCCTTATCGGCGGGACTAGCGGAGGGGAATGAGCAGTTCTTC.

The table lists this clonotype with many counts. This rearrangement joins TRBV12-3 or TRBV12-4 to TRBJ2-7; possible D gene TRBD2, 6 bases. The CDR3 sequence is 13 residues long. V was pared by 3 bases and J by 7 bases, with 13 bases between. The CDR3 DNA reads TGTGCCAGCAGTTTCGAATCTCGGGGGGAGCAGTACGTC. This sequence encodes CASSFESRGEQYV.

In its sample, this clonotype was seen a few times. The V call is TRBV6-5, the J call TRBJ1-2; D perhaps matches TRBD1 (6 bases). Trimming pared 7 bases from V and 4 bases from J, leaving 25 bases between. The germline gives CDR1 MNHEY, CDR2 SVGAGI. The CDR3 covers 17 residues. The CDR3 reads CASTMAGTWGLGYGYTF. The CDR3 DNA reads as TGTGCCAGCACAATGGCCGGGACATGGGGCTTGGGCTATGGCTACACCTTC.

The chain carries TRBV7-8 and TRBJ2-1; D ambiguous. From germline, CDR1 is SGHVS and CDR2 FQNEAQ. The CDR3 has 11 amino acids. The V gene lost 1 base and the J gene lost 9 bases, with 4 bases spanning the gap. This CDR3 is CASSLVSEQFF. For the CDR3, the DNA is TGTGCCAGCAGCTTAGTTTCTGAGCAGTTCTTC.

This clonotype was seen a handful of times. The chain links TRBV4-2 to TRBJ2-3; 10 bases match TRBD2. V was pared by 0 bases and J by 4 bases, with 4 bases of the junction left unmatched. Germline CDR1 LGHNA, CDR2 YNFKEQ. The CDR3 loop spans 16 amino acids. Here the CDR3 reads CASSQESSGGPDTQYF. The CDR3 DNA follows: TGTGCCAGCAGCCAAGAATCTAGCGGGGGTCCAGATACGCAGTATTTT.

The sample holds a few counts of this clonotype. This CDR3 reads CAITDSLYGYTF. CDR3 DNA sequence: TGTGCCATCACAGACAGTCTCTATGGCTACACCTTC. This chain links TRBV12-3 or TRBV12-4 with TRBJ1-2; a possible D gene is TRBD1 (5 bases). The CDR3 totals 12 residues. V was pared by 10 bases and J by 4 bases, with 13 bases between.

V is TRBV5-1 and J is TRBJ2-3; TRBD2 might be the D (7 bases). V shed 0 bases and J shed 3 bases, with 14 bases lying between them. Per the germline V gene, CDR1 is SGHRS and CDR2 is YFSETQ. The CDR3 is 16 amino acids. The CDR3 protein is CASSLVGGLSTDTQYF. CDR3 sequence (DNA): TGCGCCAGCAGCTTGGTCGGGGGGCTGTCGACAGATACGCAGTATTTT.

Ten or more counts support this clonotype. V is TRBV14 and J is TRBJ1-6; unclear D gene. CDR1 is SGHDN and CDR2 is FVKESK in the germline V gene. The length of the CDR3 is 14 residues. The V gene lost 1 base and the J gene lost 10 bases, with 11 bases spanning the gap. CDR3 bases: TGTGCCAGCAGCCAAGGAAGGGAGTACTCACCCCTCCACTTT. As protein: CASSQGREYSPLHF.

The table lists this clonotype with a few counts. The rearrangement links TRBV5-1 to TRBJ2-3; the match to TRBD1 covers 9 bases. Germline V lookup: CDR1 SGHRS, CDR2 YFSETQ. This CDR3 spans 14 amino acids. J was trimmed by 7 bases and V by 0 bases; bases with no gene match: 3. The DNA of the CDR3 is TGCGCCAGCAGCTTGGAGACAGGGGGAAATACGCAGTATTTT. Translated, it gives CASSLETGGNTQYF. Supplemented by reference TRBV5-1 and TRBJ2-3, the full variable domain reads KAGVTQTPRYLIKTRGQQVTLSCSPISGHRSVSWYQQTPGQGLQFLFEYFSETQRNKGNFPGRFSGRQFSNSRSEMNVSTLELGDSALYLCASSLETGGNTQYFGPGTRLTVL.

In its sample, this clonotype was seen a few times. The chain couples TRBV4-2 to TRBJ2-7; D remains ambiguous. Trimming removed 0 bases at V and 3 bases at J, with 9 bases between. This CDR3 contains 14 residues. Per the germline V gene, CDR1 is LGHNA and CDR2 is YNFKEQ. CDR3 nucleotide sequence: TGTGCCAGCAGCCAAGATTTGGATTTCTACGAGCAGTACTTC. It codes for CASSQDLDFYEQYF.

This clonotype was detected ten times or more. This sequence joins TRBV4-1 and TRBJ2-5; D uncertain. Germline CDR1 and CDR2: MGHRA and YSYEKL. This CDR3 is 15 amino acids long. The V gene lost 0 bases and the J gene lost 2 bases, with 10 bases spanning the gap. Written as DNA, the CDR3 is TGCGCCAGCAGCCAAGATCCCCTGATACAAGAGACCCAGTACTTC. It yields the protein CASSQDPLIQETQYF.

This rearrangement joins TRBV4-1 to TRBJ1-1, with a tentative D call TRBD1 (6 bases). The CDR3 loop spans 14 amino acids. V was clipped by 4 bases and J by 5 bases, with 14 bases between them. Germline lookup yields CDR1 MGHRA and CDR2 YSYEKL. CDR3 sequence reads: CASSRWGGGTEAFF. In DNA, the CDR3 is TGCGCCAGCAGCCGGTGGGGAGGGGGAACTGAAGCTTTCTTT.